A single sample is the source of the 5 T cell receptor beta chains below, sequenced in a study of identical twins. A single record per CDR3 protein comes from TCRdb applying MiXCR to the 5' RACE reads. Here the sample spans under 800,000 distinct CDR3 sequences, about 20% being singletons. This same sample was also taken into another study, of T cells expressing NK-cell markers.

Sequencing input: PBMCs. The receptor source for this set is a young woman in good health.

This clonotype was seen a few times. The chain couples TRBV29-1 to TRBJ2-1; the D gene is possibly TRBD2 (6 bases). Germline CDR1 is SQVTM and CDR2 is ANQGSEA. V lost 6 bases to trimming and J lost 9 bases, with 9 bases between them. The length of the CDR3 is 10 residues. The CDR3 coding sequence is TGCAGCGTAGGCGGGGCTGAGCAGTTCTTC. Translation: CSVGGAEQFF.

The chain is built from TRBV12-3 or TRBV12-4 and TRBJ2-7, with D perhaps matching TRBD1 (6 bases). The V and J ends lost 6 bases and 6 bases respectively, with 9 bases between them. This CDR3 has 11 residues. CDR3 sequence (DNA): TGTGCCAGCAGAGCAGGGGTCGAGCAGTACTTC. Amino acid sequence: CASRAGVEQYF.

The rearrangement uses TRBV20-1 and TRBJ2-7, with TRBD2 matching 9 bases. The V segment lost 6 bases and the J segment 11 bases; nucleotides outside the gene matches: 14. Germline V gene lookup returns CDR1 DFQATT and CDR2 SNEGSKA (reference sequence). There are 13 residues in the CDR3. CDR3 sequence reads: CSATQAGGAMEYF. CDR3 coding DNA: TGCAGTGCCACTCAGGCGGGGGGGGCTATGGAGTACTTC.

This clonotype was observed a few times. This sequence joins TRBV20-1 and TRBJ2-1; 7 nucleotides align to TRBD2. Looked up from germline, CDR1 is DFQATT and CDR2 is SNEGSKA (reference sequence). V lost 5 bases and J lost 15; bases outside the gene matches: 28. The CDR3 is made up of 17 amino acids. The CDR3 here is CSAAPYGLADTIGVGFF. The CDR3 DNA reads as TGCAGTGCTGCACCCTACGGGCTAGCGGATACAATTGGCGTTGGGTTCTTC.

This clonotype was seen repeatedly, ten times or more. The V call is TRBV20-1, the J call TRBJ1-2; weak D call: TRBD1 (6 bases). Trimming removed 5 bases at V and 7 bases at J, with 20 bases between. Germline V gene lookup returns CDR1 DFQATT and CDR2 SNEGSKA (reference sequence). This CDR3 contains 14 residues. The CDR3 sequence: CSASLQGIMGGYTF. CDR3 nucleotide sequence: TGCAGTGCTTCCCTACAGGGTATTATGGGTGGCTACACCTTC.